Below, 13 T cell receptor beta chains from the same sample are listed, as sequenced in a study of breast tumors, draining lymph nodes, adjacent tissues (dated by TCRdb to about 2016). The axillary draining lymph nodes of breast cancer patients were the source of the lymph node samples. Receptors were amplified or captured by multiplex PCR. Sequenced using an Illumina HiSeq 2000. In TCRdb, the public reads were trimmed at Q25 with fastp and aligned with MiXCR, with productive beta chains retained. Merged by CDR3 protein, the rows form single entries marked with the most common genes and DNA. The sample has approximately 90,000 distinct CDR3 sequences on record, approximately 30% of them singletons. The top ten clones comprise roughly 7.3% of the sample. The sequencing input was axillary lymph node tissue. The receptors here all came from a female donor with breast cancer. Some clones in this sample may be carry-over from other donors' samples.

This clonotype was counted at least ten times. The CDR3 loop reads CASSLLATSGGLYNEQFF. The CDR3 bases are TGTGCCAGCAGCTTATTGGCGACTAGCGGGGGACTCTACAATGAGCAGTTCTTC. This chain links TRBV7-2 with TRBJ2-1; TRBD2 aligns across 12 bases. The V segment lost 2 bases and the J segment 3 bases; nucleotides outside the gene matches: 8. In germline, CDR1 is SGHTA, CDR2 FQGNSA. The CDR3 is made up of 18 amino acids.

As to this clonotype: A read error may account for a junction end that differs from germline. This chain joins TRBV7-2 and TRBJ1-2; D ambiguous. From germline, CDR1 is SGHTA and CDR2 FQGNSA. The CDR3 extends over 12 amino acids. In DNA, the CDR3 is TGTGTCAGCAGCTTAGACCACTATGGCTACACCTTC. Protein sequence: CVSSLDHYGYTF.

This clonotype was seen many times. The chain couples TRBV7-9 to TRBJ2-1; 10 positions agree with TRBD2. The CDR3 is 15 residues long. The germline CDR1 and CDR2 sequences are SEHNR and FQNEAQ (reference sequence). J was trimmed by 0 bases and V by 5 bases; bases with no gene match: 1. The CDR3 region has the DNA TGTGCCAGCAGCACTAGCGGGAACTCCTACAATGAGCAGTTCTTC. Protein: CASSTSGNSYNEQFF.

This clonotype was seen repeatedly, ten times or more. One end of the junction is discordant with germline, which a read error may explain. The V gene is TRBV6-6, the J gene TRBJ2-1, with D perhaps TRBD1 (6 bases). Germline values: CDR1 MNHNY, CDR2 SVGAGI (reference sequence). This CDR3 region has 14 residues. CDR3 protein: CASSHSIGGDEQFF. The CDR3 DNA sequence: TGTGCCAGCAGTCACTCGATAGGGGGAGATGAGCAGTTCTTC.

This clonotype was seen many times. V and J are TRBV29-1 and TRBJ2-3, with TRBD2 as a possible D gene (6 bases). Germline V gene sequence: CDR1 SQVTM, CDR2 ANQGSEA. Trimming took off 6 bases at V and 2 bases at J, with 18 bases between the two ends. The CDR3 sequence is 15 residues long. The CDR3 sequence is CSVRGGTGNTDTQYF. The CDR3 region has the DNA TGCAGCGTCCGCGGCGGGACGGGGAACACAGATACGCAGTATTTT.

This clonotype was detected ten times or more. V is TRBV30 and J is TRBJ1-2; TRBD1 is a possible D gene (6 bases). The CDR3 loop spans 13 amino acids. The V gene lost 0 bases and the J gene lost 7 bases, with 12 bases spanning the gap. Germline V lookup: CDR1 GTSNPN, CDR2 SVGIG (reference sequence). CDR3 region: CAWSVQGLTGYTF. The CDR3 nucleotides are TGTGCCTGGAGTGTACAGGGTCTTACTGGCTACACCTTC.

Ten or more counts support this clonotype. The chain carries TRBV27 and TRBJ2-1, with TRBD1 matching 9 bases. Looked up from germline, CDR1 is MNHEY and CDR2 is SMNVEV (reference sequence). J lost 15 bases, V lost 6 bases, and 9 bases had no gene match. CDR3 length: 12 amino acids. For the CDR3, the DNA is TGTGCCAGCAGGGATCCGGGACAGGGACTGTTCTTC. This encodes CASRDPGQGLFF.

This clonotype was observed many times. The chain employs TRBV27 and TRBJ2-7; TRBD2 agrees at 12 bases. Germline loops: CDR1 MNHEY, CDR2 SMNVEV (reference sequence). The V segment lost 6 bases and the J segment 0 bases; nucleotides outside the gene matches: 6. The CDR3 consists of 16 residues. In DNA form, the CDR3 reads TGTGCCAGCAGGGGACTAGCGGGCTCACCCTCCTACGAGCAGTACTTC. This encodes CASRGLAGSPSYEQYF.

As for this clonotype: A much larger clone differs by one base, so this may be a read error. The rearrangement links TRBV28 to TRBJ1-4; D is perhaps TRBD1 (5 bases). The CDR3 sequence is 12 residues long. V was cut by 3 bases and J by 9 bases, with 8 bases left in between. The V gene's germline CDR1 is MDHEN and CDR2 SYDVKM. The CDR3 region is CASSFRGKKLFF. Here the CDR3 DNA reads TGTGCCAGCAGTTTTCGGGGGAAAAAACTGTTTTTT.

This rearrangement joins TRBV5-5 to TRBJ2-7; D could derive from TRBD1 or TRBD2 (5 bases each). V was shortened by 3 bases and J by 6 bases, with 19 bases between the two germline ends. This CDR3 region has 15 residues. Germline V lookup: CDR1 SGHKS, CDR2 YYEKEE (reference sequence). Here the CDR3 DNA reads TGTGCCAGCAGCTGTACCGGGACCTTGGCGGGCGAGCAGTACTTC. Protein sequence: CASSCTGTLAGEQYF.

This clonotype was seen repeatedly, ten times or more. The gene calls are TRBV15 and TRBJ1-5, with D perhaps TRBD1 (5 bases). CDR1 is LNHNV, CDR2 YYDKDF, per germline (reference sequence). This CDR3 is 15 amino acids long. V lost 7 bases, J lost 0 bases, and 13 bases lay in between. Here the CDR3 DNA reads TGTGCCACCAACAGTGAGGGGCTTAGCAATCAGCCCCAGCATTTT. Protein sequence: CATNSEGLSNQPQHF.

This clonotype was observed many times. The genes are TRBV20-1 and TRBJ2-7, with D unclear. The CDR3 sequence is 13 residues long. CDR1 DFQATT and CDR2 SNEGSKA come from the germline V gene (reference sequence). The germline V and J ends were trimmed by 3 bases and 4 bases, with 13 bases remaining between them. CDR3 loop: CSARPSAAYEQYF. CDR3 DNA: TGCAGTGCTAGGCCGTCGGCAGCTTACGAGCAGTACTTC.

This chain connects TRBV9 to TRBJ2-5; D may be TRBD2 (7 bases). CDR1 and CDR2 from the germline V gene are SGDLS and YYNGEE. The CDR3 has 16 residues. V was shortened by 4 bases and J by 5 bases, with 21 bases between the two germline ends. CDR3 loop: CASSFAGLGGGETQYF. CDR3 sequence (DNA): TGTGCCAGCAGCTTCGCCGGACTAGGGGGAGGGGAGACCCAGTACTTC.